This T cell receptor (beta chain) originates from a study of shared T cell receptors in the human thymus. CDR1 and CDR2 from the germline V gene are DFQATT and SNEGSKA (reference sequence). This CDR3 comprises 11 residues. V was shortened by 7 bases and J by 4 bases, with 10 bases between the two germline ends. Data came from immunoSEQ multiplex PCR; TCRdb stores just in-frame clones and leaves some out. The sample holds 700,000 or so clones, approximately 85% seen once. The data also belong to a second study, concerning human thymus T cells. As reported in that work: Donor material was obtained from healthy Finnish infants undergoing corrective surgery for congenital heart defects. Corrective cardiac surgery supplied the resected thymus tissue.

The receptor comes from a girl under three years old with a congenital heart defect. This chain joins TRBV20-1 and TRBJ1-2; D gene unclear. The sample taken for sequencing was thymocytes. This chain's CDR3 is CSVESGYGYTF. The CDR3 DNA follows: TGCAGTGTAGAGAGCGGCTATGGCTACACCTTC.